The source of this T cell receptor (beta chain) is a study of cytomegalovirus exposure and HLA in healthy donors. Study findings and constraints: The analysis excluded some indistinguishable V segments, including TRBV6-2 and TRBV6-3. Donor immune exposure was known only as CMV serostatus. The HLA-A and HLA-B alleles of most subjects were reportedly predicted accurately from TCR beta sequences. HLA alleles were associated with 16,000 or so TCR beta sequences in a later analysis at 0.05 false discovery rate.

With respect to this clone: Antigen specificity is unknown.

Researchers ran the PCR with 60 Vbeta and 13 Jbeta primers. Data came from immunoSEQ multiplex PCR; TCRdb stores just in-frame clones and leaves some out. Here the sample spans some 220,000 clones, roughly 85% being singletons. CDR3 size: 16 residues. Trimming pared 6 bases from V and 9 bases from J, leaving 24 bases between. Germline V gene sequence: CDR1 SNHLY, CDR2 FYNNEI. Sequenced: PBMCs. The clonotype comes from a girl aged 2 to 10 in good health and CMV-seronegative. J is TRBJ2-1 and V is TRBV2; possibly TRBD2 for D (5 bases). As DNA, the CDR3 is TGTGCCAGCAGCCAGTCCGGCAGACGGAGGTTGAGTGAGCAGTTCTTC. The encoded protein is CASSQSGRRRLSEQFF.